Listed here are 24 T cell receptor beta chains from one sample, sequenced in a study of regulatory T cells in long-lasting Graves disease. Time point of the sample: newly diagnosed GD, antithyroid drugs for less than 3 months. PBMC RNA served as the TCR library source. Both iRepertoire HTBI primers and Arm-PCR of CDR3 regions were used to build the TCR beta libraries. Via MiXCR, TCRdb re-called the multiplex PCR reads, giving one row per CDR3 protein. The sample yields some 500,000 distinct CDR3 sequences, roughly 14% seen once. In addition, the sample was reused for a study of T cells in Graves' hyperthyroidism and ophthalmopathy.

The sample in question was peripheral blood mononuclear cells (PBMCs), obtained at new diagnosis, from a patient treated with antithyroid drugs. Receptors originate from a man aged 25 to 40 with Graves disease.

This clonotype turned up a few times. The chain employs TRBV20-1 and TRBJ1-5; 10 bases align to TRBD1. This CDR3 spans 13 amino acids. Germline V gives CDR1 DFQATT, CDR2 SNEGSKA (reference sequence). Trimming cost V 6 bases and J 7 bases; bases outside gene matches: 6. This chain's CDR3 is CSAPGQGKQPQHF. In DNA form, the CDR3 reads TGCAGTGCACCGGGACAGGGGAAACAGCCCCAGCATTTT.

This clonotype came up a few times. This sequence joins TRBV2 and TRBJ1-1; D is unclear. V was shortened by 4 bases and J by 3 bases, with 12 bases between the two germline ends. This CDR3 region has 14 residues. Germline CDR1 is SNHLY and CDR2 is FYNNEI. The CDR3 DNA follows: TGTGCCAGCAGTGTGGACTTTTCAGACACTGAAGCTTTCTTT. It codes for CASSVDFSDTEAFF. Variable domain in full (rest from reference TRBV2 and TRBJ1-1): EPEVTQTPSHQVTQMGQEVILRCVPISNHLYFYWYRQILGQKVEFLVSFYNNEISEKSEIFDDQFSVERPDGSNFTLKIRSTKLEDSAMYFCASSVDFSDTEAFFGQGTRLTVV.

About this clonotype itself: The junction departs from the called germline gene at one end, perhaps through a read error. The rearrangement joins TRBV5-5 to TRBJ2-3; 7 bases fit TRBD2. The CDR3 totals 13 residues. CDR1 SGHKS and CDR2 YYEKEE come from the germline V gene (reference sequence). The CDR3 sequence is CASSADLADTRYF. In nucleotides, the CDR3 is TGTGCCAGCAGCGCCGACCTAGCGGATACGCGGTATTTT.

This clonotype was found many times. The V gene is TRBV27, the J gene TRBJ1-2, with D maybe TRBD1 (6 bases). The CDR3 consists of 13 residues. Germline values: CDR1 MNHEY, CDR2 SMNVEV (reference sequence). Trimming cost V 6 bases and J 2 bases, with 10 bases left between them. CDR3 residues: CASSLQGNYGYTF. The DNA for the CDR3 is TGTGCCAGCAGCTTACAGGGAAACTATGGCTACACCTTC.

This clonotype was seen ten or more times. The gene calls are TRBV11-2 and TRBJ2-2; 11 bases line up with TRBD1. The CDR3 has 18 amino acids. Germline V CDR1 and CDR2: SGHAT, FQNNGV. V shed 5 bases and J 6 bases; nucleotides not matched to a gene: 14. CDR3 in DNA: TGTGCCAGCAGCCCCAGGACAGGGGGCGACCTCAGGGCCGGGGAGCTGTTTTTT. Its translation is CASSPRTGGDLRAGELFF.

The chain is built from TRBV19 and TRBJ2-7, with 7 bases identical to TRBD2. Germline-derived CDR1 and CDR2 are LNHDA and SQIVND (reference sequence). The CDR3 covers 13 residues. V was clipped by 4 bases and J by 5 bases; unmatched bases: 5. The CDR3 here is CASSKGLVDEQYF. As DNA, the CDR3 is TGTGCCAGTAGTAAAGGACTAGTTGACGAGCAGTACTTC.

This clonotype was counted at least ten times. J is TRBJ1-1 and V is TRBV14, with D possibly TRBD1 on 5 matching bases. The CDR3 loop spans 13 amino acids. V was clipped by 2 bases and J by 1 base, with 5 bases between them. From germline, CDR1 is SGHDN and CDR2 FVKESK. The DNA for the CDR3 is TGTGCCAGCAGCCAACAGGGGAACACTGAAGCTTTCTTT. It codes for CASSQQGNTEAFF.

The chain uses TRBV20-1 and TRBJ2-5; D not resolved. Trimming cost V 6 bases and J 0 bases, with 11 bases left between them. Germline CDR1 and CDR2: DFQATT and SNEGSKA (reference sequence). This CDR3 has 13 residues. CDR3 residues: CSAPVVYQETQYF. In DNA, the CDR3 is TGCAGTGCCCCAGTGGTCTACCAAGAGACCCAGTACTTC.

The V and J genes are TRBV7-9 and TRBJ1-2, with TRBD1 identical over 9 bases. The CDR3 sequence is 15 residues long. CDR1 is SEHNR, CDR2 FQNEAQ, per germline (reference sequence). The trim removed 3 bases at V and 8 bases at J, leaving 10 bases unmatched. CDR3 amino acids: CASSLETGGAGGYTF. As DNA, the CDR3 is TGTGCCAGCAGCTTGGAAACAGGGGGCGCGGGGGGCTACACCTTC.

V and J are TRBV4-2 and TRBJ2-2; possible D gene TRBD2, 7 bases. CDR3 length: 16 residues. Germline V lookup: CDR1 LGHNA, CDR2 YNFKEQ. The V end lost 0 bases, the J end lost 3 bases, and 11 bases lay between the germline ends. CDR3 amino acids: CASSQEGAGDTGELFF. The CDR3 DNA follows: TGTGCCAGCAGCCAAGAGGGGGCGGGGGACACCGGGGAGCTGTTTTTT.

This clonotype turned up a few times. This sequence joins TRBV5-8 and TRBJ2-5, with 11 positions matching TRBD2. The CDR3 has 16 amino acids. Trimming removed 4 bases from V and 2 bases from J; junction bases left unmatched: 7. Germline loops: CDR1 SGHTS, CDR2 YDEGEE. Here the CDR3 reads CASSARRLAGQETQYF. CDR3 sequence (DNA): TGTGCCAGCAGCGCGAGGAGACTAGCGGGGCAAGAGACCCAGTACTTC.

The CDR3 DNA reads TGTGCCAGCAGCTTGGCTCCAGGGAGGAATGAAAAACTGTTTTTT. This gives the protein CASSLAPGRNEKLFF. The chain is built from TRBV5-4 and TRBJ1-4; the D gene is possibly TRBD1 (5 bases). Germline CDR1 reads SGHNT; CDR2 reads YYREEE (reference sequence). Trimming stripped 0 bases from V and 5 bases from J, with 11 bases between. CDR3 length: 15 amino acids.

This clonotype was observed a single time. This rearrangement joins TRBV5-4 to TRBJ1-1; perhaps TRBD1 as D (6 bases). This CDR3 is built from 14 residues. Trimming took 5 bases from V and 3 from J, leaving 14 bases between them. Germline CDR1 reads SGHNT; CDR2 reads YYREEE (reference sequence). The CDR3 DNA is TGTGCCAGCAGGCCGGGGGGGGCCGACACTGAAGCTTTCTTT. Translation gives CASRPGGADTEAFF.

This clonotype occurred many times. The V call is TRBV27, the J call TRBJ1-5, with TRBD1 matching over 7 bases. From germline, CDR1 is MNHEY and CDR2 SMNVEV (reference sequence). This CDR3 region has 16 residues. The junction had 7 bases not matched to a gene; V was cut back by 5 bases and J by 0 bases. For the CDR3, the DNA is TGTGCCAGCAGTCCAGGGGGGGATTATAGCAATCAGCCCCAGCATTTT. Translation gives CASSPGGDYSNQPQHF.

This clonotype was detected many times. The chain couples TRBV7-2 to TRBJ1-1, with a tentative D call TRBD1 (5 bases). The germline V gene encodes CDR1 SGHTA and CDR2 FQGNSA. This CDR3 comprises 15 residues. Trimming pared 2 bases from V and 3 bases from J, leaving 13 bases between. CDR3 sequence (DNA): TGTGCCAGCAGCTTAATCGGGACGGGAGACACTGAAGCTTTCTTT. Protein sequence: CASSLIGTGDTEAFF.

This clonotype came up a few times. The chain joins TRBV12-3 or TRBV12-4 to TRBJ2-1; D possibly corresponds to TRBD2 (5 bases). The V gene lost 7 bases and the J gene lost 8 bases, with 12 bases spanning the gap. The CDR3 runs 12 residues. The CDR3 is CASTAREYEQFF. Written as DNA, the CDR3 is TGTGCCAGCACTGCTAGGGAGTATGAGCAGTTCTTC.

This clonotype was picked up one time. CDR3 amino acids: CASSRTETLLYNEQFF. CDR3 DNA sequence: TGTGCCAGCAGTAGAACCGAAACCCTCCTCTACAATGAGCAGTTCTTC. V is TRBV25-1 and J is TRBJ2-1; D gene uncertain. V was shortened by 5 bases and J by 3 bases, with 17 bases between the two germline ends. CDR1 and CDR2 from the germline V gene are MGHDK and SYGVNS. This CDR3 has 16 amino acids.

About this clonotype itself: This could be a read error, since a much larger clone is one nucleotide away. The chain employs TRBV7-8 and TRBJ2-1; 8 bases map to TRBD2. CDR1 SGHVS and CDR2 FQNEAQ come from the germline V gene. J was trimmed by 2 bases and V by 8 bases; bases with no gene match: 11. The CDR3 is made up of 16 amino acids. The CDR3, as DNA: TGTGCCAGCGGCTCACTAGCGGATGGTACCTACAATGAGCAGTTCTTC. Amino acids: CASGSLADGTYNEQFF.

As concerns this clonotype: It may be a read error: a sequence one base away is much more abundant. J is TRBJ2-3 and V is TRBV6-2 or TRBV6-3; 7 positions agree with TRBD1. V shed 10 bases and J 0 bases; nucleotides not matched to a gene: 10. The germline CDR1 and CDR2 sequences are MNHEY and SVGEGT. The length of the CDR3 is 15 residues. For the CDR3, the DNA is TGTGCCACCCTGCGGAAGGGGGCTAGCACAGATACGCAGTATTTT. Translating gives CATLRKGASTDTQYF.

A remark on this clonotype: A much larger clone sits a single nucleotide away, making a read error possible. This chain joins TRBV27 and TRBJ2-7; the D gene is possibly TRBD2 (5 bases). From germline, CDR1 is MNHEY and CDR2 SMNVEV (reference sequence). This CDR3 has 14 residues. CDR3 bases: TGTGGCAGCGGCCCAGCGGTAAACTCCTACGAGCAGTACTTC. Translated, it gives CGSGPAVNSYEQYF.

The CDR3 DNA reads as TGCAGCGTTGAAGATTGGGGTGGGAGGGACACTGAAGCTTTCTTT. This gives the protein CSVEDWGGRDTEAFF. The chain links TRBV29-1 to TRBJ1-1; D call uncertain. Germline lookup yields CDR1 SQVTM and CDR2 ANQGSEA. The CDR3 totals 15 residues. V lost 0 bases and J 3 bases, leaving 14 bases between the germline ends.

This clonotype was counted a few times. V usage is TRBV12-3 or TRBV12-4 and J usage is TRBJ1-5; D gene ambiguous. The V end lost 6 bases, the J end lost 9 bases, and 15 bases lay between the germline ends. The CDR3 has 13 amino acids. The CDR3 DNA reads TGTGCCAGCAGCCCGGCAGGCGGCGGGCCCCAGCATTTT. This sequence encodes CASSPAGGGPQHF.

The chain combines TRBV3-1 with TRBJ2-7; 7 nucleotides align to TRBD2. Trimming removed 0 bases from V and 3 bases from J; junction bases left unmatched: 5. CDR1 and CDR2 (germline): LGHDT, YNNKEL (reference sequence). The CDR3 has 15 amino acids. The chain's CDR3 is CASSQDQLADYEQYF. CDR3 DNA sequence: TGTGCCAGCAGCCAAGACCAGCTAGCGGACTACGAGCAGTACTTC.

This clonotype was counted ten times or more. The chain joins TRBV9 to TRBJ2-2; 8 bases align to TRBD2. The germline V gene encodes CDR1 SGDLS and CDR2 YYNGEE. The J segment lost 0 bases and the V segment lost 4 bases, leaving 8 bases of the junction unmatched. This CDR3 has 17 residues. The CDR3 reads CASSPRAGVANTGELFF. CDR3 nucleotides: TGTGCCAGCAGCCCTCGAGCGGGAGTCGCGAACACCGGGGAGCTGTTTTTT.